This is a list of T cell receptor beta chains from one sample in a study of blood T cell repertoires in COVID-19. Sequenced by immunoSEQ multiplex PCR; TCRdb stores in-frame clones only, minus some. The table records roughly 250,000 clones, approximately 80% of them present only once. The sequenced sample was peripheral blood. The receptors were sampled from a woman aged 55 to 70 with active or convalescent COVID-19. Both conserved end residues are part of each CDR3. A D gene is named only where the DNA matches it firmly. A clone size is listed for some rows: how often the clone was seen (once, few, many), or a class if it is expanded.

clone_size,d_call,j_call,v_call,cdr3_aa,cdr3_nt
NA,NA,TRBJ1-2,TRBV6-5,CASNSPLSGYTF,TGTGCCAGCAACTCGCCTTTGAGTGGCTACACCTTC
NA,TRBD2,TRBJ2-3,TRBV5-4,CASSLAAGAGTDTQYF,TGTGCCAGCAGCTTGGCAGCGGGGGCTGGCACAGATACGCAGTATTTT
NA,TRBD1,TRBJ1-2,TRBV7-3,CASSSTGGSNYGYTF,TGTGCCAGCAGCTCTACAGGGGGCTCTAACTATGGCTACACCTTC
NA,TRBD2,TRBJ2-3,TRBV6-5,CASSYWGGRSDTQYF,TGTGCCAGCAGTTACTGGGGAGGGCGTTCAGATACGCAGTATTTT
NA,TRBD2,TRBJ2-3,TRBV19,CASSPLAGGGDTQYF,TGTGCCAGTAGCCCCCTAGCGGGGGGTGGTGATACGCAGTATTTT
NA,TRBD1,TRBJ1-6,TRBV18,CASSPDRVDSPLHF,TGTGCCAGCTCACCGGACAGGGTTGATTCACCCCTCCACTTT
few,NA,TRBJ2-1,TRBV30,CAWSITGYNEQFF,TGTGCCTGGAGTATAACAGGGTACAATGAGCAGTTCTTC
NA,NA,TRBJ2-5,TRBV15,CATSRDFPRSETQYF,TGTGCCACCAGCAGAGATTTTCCCCGGTCTGAGACCCAGTACTTC
NA,NA,TRBJ1-4,TRBV21-1,CASNLTGATNEKLFF,TGTGCCAGCAACCTGACAGGCGCAACTAATGAAAAACTGTTTTTT
NA,NA,TRBJ1-5,TRBV11-2,CASSLKGISNQPQHF,TGTGCCAGCAGCTTAAAGGGGATTAGCAATCAGCCCCAGCATTTT
NA,NA,TRBJ1-6,TRBV7-2,CASSTSTVNSPLHF,TGTGCCAGCAGCACAAGCACAGTTAATTCACCCCTCCACTTT
NA,TRBD2,TRBJ2-2,TRBV10-2,CASSEFLAGYTGELFF,TGCGCCAGCAGTGAGTTTCTAGCGGGGTACACCGGGGAGCTGTTTTTT
NA,TRBD1,TRBJ2-7,TRBV3-1/TRBV3-2,CASSLKTGGKDEQYF,TGTGCCAGCAGCCTAAAGACAGGGGGCAAGGACGAGCAGTACTTC
NA,NA,TRBJ2-1,TRBV9,CASSVERGRGDEQFF,TGTGCCAGCAGCGTAGAACGGGGCCGCGGGGATGAGCAGTTCTTC
NA,NA,TRBJ1-6,TRBV4-3,CASSRTGPNSPLHF,TGCGCCAGCAGCCGAACAGGTCCGAATTCACCCCTCCACTTT
few,NA,TRBJ1-6,TRBV2,CASSDRSSPLHF,TGTGCCAGCAGTGACAGAAGTTCACCCCTCCACTTT
NA,NA,TRBJ1-2,TRBV19,CASRWRTANYGYTF,TGTGCCAGTCGGTGGAGGACAGCAAACTATGGCTACACCTTC
NA,NA,TRBJ1-4,TRBV19,CASSPGGTTNEKLFF,TGTGCCAGTAGTCCGGGAGGGACAACTAATGAAAAACTGTTTTTT
NA,NA,TRBJ1-4,TRBV2,CASRAGFTGTTNEKLFF,TGTGCCAGCAGAGCTGGATTTACAGGGACAACTAATGAAAAACTGTTTTTT
NA,TRBD1,TRBJ1-2,TRBV4-1,CASSQETGNYGYTF,TGCGCCAGCAGCCAAGAGACAGGGAACTATGGCTACACCTTC
NA,NA,TRBJ2-7,TRBV6-4,CASSNQNKGEGYEQYF,TGTGCCAGCAGTAACCAGAACAAGGGCGAGGGCTACGAGCAGTACTTC
NA,TRBD1,TRBJ1-2,TRBV6-1,CASSEIGQGGYTF,TGTGCCAGCAGTGAAATCGGACAGGGAGGCTACACCTTC
NA,NA,TRBJ2-5,TRBV5-1,CASSTRETQYF,TGCGCCAGCAGCACGCGAGAGACCCAGTACTTC
NA,NA,TRBJ1-2,TRBV4-1,CASSQLQGNGYTF,TGCGCCAGCAGCCAACTACAGGGAAATGGCTACACCTTC
NA,TRBD2,TRBJ2-7,TRBV27,CASSLAGGGEQYF,TGTGCCAGCAGTTTGGCGGGGGGAGGCGAGCAGTACTTC
NA,NA,TRBJ2-1,TRBV23-1,CASSDQGQFEQFF,TGCGCCAGCAGCGACCAAGGACAGTTTGAGCAGTTCTTC
NA,TRBD1,TRBJ2-2,TRBV18,CASSPVDRGNTGELFF,TGTGCCAGCTCACCTGTCGACAGGGGGAACACCGGGGAGCTGTTTTTT
NA,NA,TRBJ2-7,TRBV29-1,CSVEPSGTPYEQYF,TGCAGCGTTGAGCCCTCCGGGACACCCTACGAGCAGTACTTC
NA,NA,TRBJ2-3,TRBV12-5,CASGFVGVGDTQYF,TGTGCTAGTGGTTTCGTCGGGGTGGGAGATACGCAGTATTTT
NA,TRBD1,TRBJ2-1,TRBV18,CASSPFKGQGMNEQFF,TGTGCCAGCTCACCATTTAAGGGACAGGGTATGAATGAGCAGTTCTTC
NA,TRBD2,TRBJ2-2,TRBV15,CATSRVRGGGPGELFF,TGTGCCACCAGCAGAGTGCGGGGGGGCGGTCCCGGGGAGCTGTTTTTT
once,NA,TRBJ1-2,TRBV6-5,CASRRTESYGYTF,TGTGCCAGCAGGCGTACAGAGTCCTATGGCTACACCTTC
few,TRBD1,TRBJ1-5,TRBV10-3,CAISVRQGQPQHF,TGTGCCATCAGTGTACGACAGGGACAGCCCCAGCATTTT
NA,NA,TRBJ1-1,TRBV30,CAWSPRPSAPRITEAFF,TGTGCCTGGAGTCCTAGACCCTCGGCCCCTAGAATCACTGAAGCTTTCTTT
once,NA,TRBJ1-5,TRBV3-1/TRBV3-2,CASSQGPQGSSNQPQHF,TGTGCCAGCAGCCAAGGACCGCAGGGGAGTAGCAATCAGCCCCAGCATTTT
NA,NA,TRBJ1-5,TRBV2,CASSVTRDQPQHF,TGTGCCAGCAGTGTGACCCGGGATCAGCCCCAGCATTTT
NA,TRBD2,TRBJ2-1,TRBV19,CASSIRGGGNEQFF,TGTGCCAGTAGTATCCGGGGGGGTGGGAATGAGCAGTTCTTC
NA,NA,TRBJ2-7,TRBV10-3,CAISDHSYEQYF,TGTGCCATCAGTGACCACTCCTACGAGCAGTACTTC
NA,NA,TRBJ1-1,TRBV6-5,CASNRYTEAFF,TGTGCCAGCAACAGGTACACTGAAGCTTTCTTT
few,TRBD1,TRBJ1-5,TRBV20-1,CSAVLRDRLHF,TGCAGTGCTGTACTCAGGGACAGGCTGCATTTT
NA,NA,TRBJ1-2,TRBV4-3,CASSRDIGGNRHSPNYGYTF,TGCGCCAGCAGCCGAGATATCGGGGGAAACAGGCATTCACCTAACTATGGCTACACCTTC
once,NA,TRBJ2-3,TRBV18,CASSPSLDTQYF,TGTGCCAGCTCACCTTCATTAGATACGCAGTATTTT
NA,NA,TRBJ1-3,TRBV6-5,CATRTSRNTIYF,TGTGCCACCAGGACAAGCAGAAACACCATATATTTT
NA,NA,TRBJ1-1,TRBV11-2,CASSFTGKAEAFF,TGTGCCAGCAGCTTTACGGGGAAAGCTGAAGCTTTCTTT
NA,NA,TRBJ2-5,TRBV5-4,CASSIGLSNRETQYF,TGTGCCAGCAGCATTGGACTATCCAACCGGGAGACCCAGTACTTC
NA,TRBD1,TRBJ2-1,TRBV29-1,CRAGQGLDNEQFF,TGCAGAGCGGGACAGGGCCTTGACAATGAGCAGTTCTTC
once,TRBD1,TRBJ2-3,TRBV6-5,CASSYTGGNTDTQYF,TGTGCCAGCAGTTACACAGGGGGCAACACAGATACGCAGTATTTT
NA,NA,TRBJ1-1,TRBV30,CAWSANRDGEAFF,TGTGCCTGGAGTGCAAACAGGGATGGTGAAGCTTTCTTT
NA,NA,TRBJ1-5,TRBV2,CASSRGGRDQPQHF,TGTGCCAGCAGTCGAGGAGGGAGAGATCAGCCCCAGCATTTT
NA,TRBD1,TRBJ2-1,TRBV3-1/TRBV3-2,CASSQDRGIGQGGEQFF,TGTGCCAGCAGCCAAGATCGAGGAATTGGACAGGGAGGTGAGCAGTTCTTC
NA,TRBD1,TRBJ2-1,TRBV5-1,CASSLGTGFSNEQFF,TGCGCCAGCAGCCTCGGGACAGGGTTCTCTAATGAGCAGTTCTTC
NA,NA,TRBJ1-2,TRBV28,CASSSVEGYTF,TGTGCCAGCAGCTCGGTCGAGGGCTACACCTTC
NA,NA,TRBJ1-2,TRBV30,CAWSIQGQAYGYTF,TGTGCCTGGAGTATCCAGGGTCAGGCCTATGGCTACACCTTC
NA,TRBD2,TRBJ2-2,TRBV7-9,CASSFSPGLDTGELFF,TGTGCCAGCAGCTTTAGTCCGGGACTAGACACCGGGGAGCTGTTTTTT